Included here is one TCR beta chain sequence, with context. The antigen is undetermined. Deletions cut 6 bases from V and 5 bases from J, with 17 bases between. The length of the CDR3 is 15 residues. TCRdb ran MiXCR on the 5' RACE reads and lists one entry per CDR3 protein. The data contain nearly 900,000 distinct CDR3 sequences, around 12% of them singletons. The data were obtained in a study of identical twins. Study-wide results and caveats: Modeled out-of-frame TCR alpha sharing in monozygotic twins fell below observed levels. Fewer insertions marked abundant cord blood beta clonotypes; young adult naive trended weakly, memory not at all.

This same sample was also part of a study on yellow fever vaccine responses in identical twins.

The chain recombines TRBV12-3 or TRBV12-4 with TRBJ2-1, with unresolved D. The receptor comes from a woman under 30 in good health. Sequenced sample: PBMCs. Here the CDR3 DNA reads TGTGCCAGCAGCAATAGTAGGCTGCAAGACAATGAGCAGTTCTTC. It specifies CASSNSRLQDNEQFF.